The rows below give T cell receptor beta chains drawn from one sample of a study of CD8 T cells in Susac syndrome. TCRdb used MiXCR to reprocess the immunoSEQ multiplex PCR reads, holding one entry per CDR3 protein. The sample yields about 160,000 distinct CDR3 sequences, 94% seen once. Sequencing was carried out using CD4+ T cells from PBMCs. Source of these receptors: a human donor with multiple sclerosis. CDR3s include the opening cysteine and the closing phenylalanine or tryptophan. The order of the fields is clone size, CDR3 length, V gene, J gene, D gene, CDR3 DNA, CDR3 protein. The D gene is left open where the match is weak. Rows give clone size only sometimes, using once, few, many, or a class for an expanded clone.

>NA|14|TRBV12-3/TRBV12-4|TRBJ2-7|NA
TGTGCCAGCAGCGGACAGAAAGGTTTCTACGAGCAGTACTTC
CASSGQKGFYEQYF
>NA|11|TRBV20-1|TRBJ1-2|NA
TGCAGTGCTTCGGGACAAAATCTTCCCCTCTTC
CSASGQNLPLF
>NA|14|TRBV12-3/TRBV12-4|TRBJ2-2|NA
TGTGCCAGCAGTCAGCAGGGGTTAGGGGGGGAGCTGTTTTTT
CASSQQGLGGELFF
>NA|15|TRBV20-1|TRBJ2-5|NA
TGCAGTGCTTGCCCTTGGAGACAGGAGGGAGAGACCCAGTACTTC
CSACPWRQEGETQYF
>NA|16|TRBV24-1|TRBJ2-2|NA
TGTGCCACCAGTGAGCTTTTCGCTGCGAACACCGGGGAGCTGTTTTTT
CATSELFAANTGELFF
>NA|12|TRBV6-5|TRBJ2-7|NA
TGTGCCACAAGAGGGGCTTCCTACGAGCAGTACTTC
CATRGASYEQYF
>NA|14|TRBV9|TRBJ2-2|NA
TGTGCCAGCAGCGTAGCCCCCAACACCGGGGAGCTGTTTTTT
CASSVAPNTGELFF
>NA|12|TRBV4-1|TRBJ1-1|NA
TGCGCCAGCAGCCAAGATGGCACTGAAGCTTTCTTT
CASSQDGTEAFF
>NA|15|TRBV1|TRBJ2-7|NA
TGCACCAGCAGCCAAGACTCCTCTTTGGATTACGAGCAGTACTTC
CTSSQDSSLDYEQYF
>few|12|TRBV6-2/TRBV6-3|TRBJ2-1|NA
TGTGCCAGCAGCCAAGGGTGGAATGAGCAGTTCTTC
CASSQGWNEQFF
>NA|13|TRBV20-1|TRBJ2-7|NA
TGCAGTGCCATAAACAGGTCAGGTCGCGAGCAGTACTTC
CSAINRSGREQYF
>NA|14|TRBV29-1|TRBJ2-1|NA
TGCAGCGTTGAGATCAGGGGACTTTGGGATGAGCAGTTCTTC
CSVEIRGLWDEQFF
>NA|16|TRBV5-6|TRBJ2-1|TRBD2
TGTGCCAGCAGCTTGGACACTAGCGGGAGGAACAATGAGCAGTTCTTC
CASSLDTSGRNNEQFF
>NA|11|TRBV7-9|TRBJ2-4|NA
TGTGCCAGCAGCCCAACGTACATTCAGTACTTC
CASSPTYIQYF
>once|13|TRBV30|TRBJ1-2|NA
TGTGCCTGGAGTGCCCCTACCGGGAATGGCTACACCTTC
CAWSAPTGNGYTF
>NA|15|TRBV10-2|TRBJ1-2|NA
TGCGCCAGCAGTGAGTCTCCGTGGAAAAGCTATGGCTACACCTTC
CASSESPWKSYGYTF
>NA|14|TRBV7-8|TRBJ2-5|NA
TGTGCCAGCAGCTATATGGGACCAGAGGAGACCCAGTACTTC
CASSYMGPEETQYF
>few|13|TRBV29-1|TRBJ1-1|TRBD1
TGCAGCGTTGATCACAGGGGGCCCACTGAAGCTTTCTTT
CSVDHRGPTEAFF
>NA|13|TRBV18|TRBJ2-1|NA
TGTGCCAGCTCACCGCCAGAACTACATGAGCAGTTCTTC
CASSPPELHEQFF
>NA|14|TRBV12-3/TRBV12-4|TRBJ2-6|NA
TGTGCCAGCACTACGAACTCTGGGGCCAACGTCCTGACTTTC
CASTTNSGANVLTF
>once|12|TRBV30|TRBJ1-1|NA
TGTGCCTGGAGCCTACCGGCGATGAGAGCTTTCTTT
CAWSLPAMRAFF
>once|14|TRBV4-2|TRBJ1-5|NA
TGTGCCAGCAGCCAAGTCCTGCTCAATCAGCCCCAGCATTTT
CASSQVLLNQPQHF
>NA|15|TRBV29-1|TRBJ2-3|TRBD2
TGCAGCGTTGGGGGTAGCGGGAGTGCGACAGATACGCAGTATTTT
CSVGGSGSATDTQYF
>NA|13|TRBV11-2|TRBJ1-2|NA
TGTGCCAGCAGCTCTACCGGATCGGCCGGCTACACCTTC
CASSSTGSAGYTF
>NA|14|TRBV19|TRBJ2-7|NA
TGTGCCAGTAGTATGCCGGGACGTCTATTACAGCAGTACTTC
CASSMPGRLLQQYF
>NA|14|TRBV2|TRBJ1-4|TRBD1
TGTGCCAGCAGTCCGGGACAGGCTAATGAAAAACTGTTTTTT
CASSPGQANEKLFF
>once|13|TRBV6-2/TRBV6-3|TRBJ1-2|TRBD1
TGTGCCAGCAGTTGGACAGGGATCTATGGCTACACCTTC
CASSWTGIYGYTF
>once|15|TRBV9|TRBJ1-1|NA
TGTGCCAGCAGCCCAGGGACCGCGGGGAGAACTGAAGCTTTCTTT
CASSPGTAGRTEAFF
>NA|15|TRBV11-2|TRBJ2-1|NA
TGTGCCAGCAGCTTTCGGGAGGGGGCTTTCAATGAGCAGTTCTTC
CASSFREGAFNEQFF
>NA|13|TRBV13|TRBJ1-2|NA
TGTGCCAGCACCCTACGGGGGGTCTATGGCTACACCTTC
CASTLRGVYGYTF
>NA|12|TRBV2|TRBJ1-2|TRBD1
TGTGCCAGCAGCGACAGGGGCTATGGCTACACCTTC
CASSDRGYGYTF
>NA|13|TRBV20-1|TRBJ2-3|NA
TGCAGTGTAGCCGGGAGCGGTACAGATACGCAGTATTTT
CSVAGSGTDTQYF
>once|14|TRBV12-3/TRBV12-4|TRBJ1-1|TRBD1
TGTGCCAGCAGCTCGAGCAGGGGGCACACTGAAGCTTTCTTC
CASSSSRGHTEAFF
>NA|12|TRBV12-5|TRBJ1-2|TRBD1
TGTGCTAGTGGTTCGACAGGGATCGGCTACACCTTC
CASGSTGIGYTF
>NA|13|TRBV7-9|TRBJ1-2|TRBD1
TGTGCCAGCAGCGGCGACAGGGGGCTAGGCTACACCTTC
CASSGDRGLGYTF
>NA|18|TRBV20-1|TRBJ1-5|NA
TGCAGTGCTAGAGATATTGGTAGGGGTGCTTATAGCAATCAGCCCCAGCATTTT
CSARDIGRGAYSNQPQHF
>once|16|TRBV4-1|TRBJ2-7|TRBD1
TGCGCCAGCAGCCAAGCCCCCGGGACAGGGGGCGTCGAGCAGTACTTC
CASSQAPGTGGVEQYF
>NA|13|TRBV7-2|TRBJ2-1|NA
TGTGCCAGCAGCTTCTTTGGATCCAATGAGCAGTTCTTC
CASSFFGSNEQFF
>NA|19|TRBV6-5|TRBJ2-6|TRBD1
TGTGCCAGCAGTTACCGCCCGGGGACAGGGGGTTCCGGGGCCAACGTCCTGACTTTC
CASSYRPGTGGSGANVLTF
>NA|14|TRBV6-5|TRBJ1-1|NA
TGTGCCAGCAGTTACTCGATCAGGGACACTGAAGCTTTCTTT
CASSYSIRDTEAFF
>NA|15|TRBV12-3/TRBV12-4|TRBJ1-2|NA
TGTGCCAGCAGCCGCCCAGTGACTGACAACTATGGCTACACCTTC
CASSRPVTDNYGYTF
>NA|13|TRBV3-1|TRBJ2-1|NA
TGTGCCAGCACCCGCAGGGGGGAGGGTGAGCAGTTCTTC
CASTRRGEGEQFF
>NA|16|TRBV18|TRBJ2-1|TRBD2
TGTGCCAGCTCACCACCGACGGGACTAGCGGCAAATGAGCAGTTCTTC
CASSPPTGLAANEQFF
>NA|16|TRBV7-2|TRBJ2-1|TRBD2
TGTGCCAGCAGTTTGGGACTAGCGGCTTCCTACAATGAGCAGTTCTTC
CASSLGLAASYNEQFF
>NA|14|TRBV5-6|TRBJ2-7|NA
TGTGCCAGCTGGGGGCAACAGAGCTCCTACGAGCAGTACTTC
CASWGQQSSYEQYF
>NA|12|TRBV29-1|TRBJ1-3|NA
TGCAGCGTTGCATCGAGGGTAGGCACCATATATTTT
CSVASRVGTIYF